These T cell receptor beta chains were read from a single sample in a study of T cell responses to AZD1222 COVID-19 vaccine. Assay: immunoSEQ multiplex PCR; the TCRdb copy retains only in-frame clones and omits some. The sample consists of about 150,000 clones, 88% of them appearing once. Sequenced material: peripheral blood, taken on day 0 of AZD1222 vaccination. Receptor source: an adult in good health. CDR3s include the opening cysteine and the closing phenylalanine or tryptophan. Each record gives: J gene, D gene, clone size, V gene, CDR3 DNA, CDR3 protein. A D gene is named only where the DNA matches it firmly. Size values are once, few and many counts, or a class for expanded clones, and some rows have none.

J gene: TRBJ2-3
D gene: TRBD2
clone size: -
V gene: TRBV3-1/TRBV3-2
CDR3 DNA: TGTGCCAGCAGCCAGACTAGCGGGGAATGGGATACGCAGTATTTT
CDR3 protein: CASSQTSGEWDTQYF

J gene: TRBJ2-7
D gene: TRBD2
clone size: -
V gene: TRBV3-1/TRBV3-2
CDR3 DNA: TGTGCCAGCAGCCAAGTCCCTAGCGGCTCCTACGAGCAGTACTTC
CDR3 protein: CASSQVPSGSYEQYF

J gene: TRBJ1-5
D gene: -
clone size: -
V gene: TRBV5-1
CDR3 DNA: TGCGCCAGCAGCCCGACAGTCAATCAGCCCCAGCATTTT
CDR3 protein: CASSPTVNQPQHF

J gene: TRBJ2-2
D gene: -
clone size: few
V gene: TRBV2
CDR3 DNA: TGTGCCAGCAGTGTCGAGCCCGGGGAGCTGTTTTTT
CDR3 protein: CASSVEPGELFF

J gene: TRBJ1-5
D gene: TRBD1
clone size: -
V gene: TRBV5-1
CDR3 DNA: TGCGCCAGCAGCCCCGGACAGGGCCAGCCCCAGCATTTT
CDR3 protein: CASSPGQGQPQHF

J gene: TRBJ2-7
D gene: -
clone size: -
V gene: TRBV5-4
CDR3 DNA: TGTGCCAGCAGCTCAGGACAGTCCTACGAGCAGTACTTC
CDR3 protein: CASSSGQSYEQYF

J gene: TRBJ1-2
D gene: -
clone size: -
V gene: TRBV5-1
CDR3 DNA: TGCGCCAGCAGCTCGTCCGGGACACCCAACTATGGCTACACCTTC
CDR3 protein: CASSSSGTPNYGYTF

J gene: TRBJ1-3
D gene: -
clone size: -
V gene: TRBV3-1/TRBV3-2
CDR3 DNA: TGTGCCAGCACCTCGGGATCGAGCTCTGGAAACACCATATATTTT
CDR3 protein: CASTSGSSSGNTIYF

J gene: TRBJ1-3
D gene: -
clone size: once
V gene: TRBV18
CDR3 DNA: TGTGCCAGCTCACCACCCCGAGGGGTCGGAAACACCATATATTTT
CDR3 protein: CASSPPRGVGNTIYF

J gene: TRBJ2-7
D gene: TRBD1
clone size: -
V gene: TRBV6-1
CDR3 DNA: TGTGCCAGCAGTGAAGCCGGGACAGTAAGCTCCTACGAGCAGTACTTC
CDR3 protein: CASSEAGTVSSYEQYF

J gene: TRBJ2-2
D gene: -
clone size: -
V gene: TRBV21-1
CDR3 DNA: TGTGCCAGCATACAAAGTCATAGAGAGAACACCGGGGAGCTGTTTTTT
CDR3 protein: CASIQSHRENTGELFF

J gene: TRBJ1-3
D gene: -
clone size: -
V gene: TRBV10-3
CDR3 DNA: TGTGCCATCAGTGAGTCGCGGCAGGGCGCTGGAAACACCATATATTTT
CDR3 protein: CAISESRQGAGNTIYF

J gene: TRBJ1-1
D gene: -
clone size: -
V gene: TRBV28
CDR3 DNA: TGTGCCAGCAGATATCCCCGGGCTGAAGCTTTCTTT
CDR3 protein: CASRYPRAEAFF

J gene: TRBJ2-5
D gene: -
clone size: -
V gene: TRBV19
CDR3 DNA: TGTGCCAGTAGTGTAAACATTCGAGAGACCCAGTACTTC
CDR3 protein: CASSVNIRETQYF

J gene: TRBJ2-1
D gene: TRBD1
clone size: -
V gene: TRBV11-3
CDR3 DNA: TGTGCCAGCAGCTTAGCATCCGGGACAGGTTACAATGAGCAGTTCTTC
CDR3 protein: CASSLASGTGYNEQFF

J gene: TRBJ1-1
D gene: -
clone size: -
V gene: TRBV7-2
CDR3 DNA: TGTGCCAGCAGGCAGTCGGGGGTGGACACTGAAGCTTTCTTT
CDR3 protein: CASRQSGVDTEAFF

J gene: TRBJ2-1
D gene: TRBD2
clone size: -
V gene: TRBV6-5
CDR3 DNA: TGTGCCAGCAGCCGCGGGGGACTCCCCTCTGGGCAGTTCTTC
CDR3 protein: CASSRGGLPSGQFF

J gene: TRBJ2-6
D gene: TRBD1
clone size: -
V gene: TRBV3-1/TRBV3-2
CDR3 DNA: TGTGCCAGCAGCCAGACAGGGCTTACCTCTGGGGCCAACGTCCTGACTTTC
CDR3 protein: CASSQTGLTSGANVLTF

J gene: TRBJ2-2
D gene: TRBD1
clone size: -
V gene: TRBV7-2
CDR3 DNA: TGTGCCAGCAGCTCGACAGGGTCGAACACCGGGGAGCTGTTTTTT
CDR3 protein: CASSSTGSNTGELFF

J gene: TRBJ1-5
D gene: -
clone size: -
V gene: TRBV5-1
CDR3 DNA: TGCGCCAGCAGCTTGAGGGGGGAACGGAATCAGCCCCAGCATTTT
CDR3 protein: CASSLRGERNQPQHF

J gene: TRBJ1-3
D gene: -
clone size: -
V gene: TRBV3-1/TRBV3-2
CDR3 DNA: TGTGCCAGCAGCCAAGTAACGGGGAACGGAAACACCATATATTTT
CDR3 protein: CASSQVTGNGNTIYF

J gene: TRBJ1-6
D gene: -
clone size: once
V gene: TRBV9
CDR3 DNA: TGTGCCAGCAGCGTAGACAGCAGGGCCTATTCACCCCTCCACTTT
CDR3 protein: CASSVDSRAYSPLHF

J gene: TRBJ1-2
D gene: TRBD1
clone size: -
V gene: TRBV5-1
CDR3 DNA: TGCGCCAGCAGCACGGGGACAGGGGGCTATGGCTACACCTTC
CDR3 protein: CASSTGTGGYGYTF

J gene: TRBJ2-7
D gene: -
clone size: -
V gene: TRBV9
CDR3 DNA: TGTGCCAGCAGCGTACCCCATAGGGCAGGGAATCGGTACGAGCAGTACTTC
CDR3 protein: CASSVPHRAGNRYEQYF

J gene: TRBJ1-2
D gene: TRBD1
clone size: -
V gene: TRBV28
CDR3 DNA: TGTGCCAGCAGCCGGGACAGCCTGATCTATGGCTACACCTTC
CDR3 protein: CASSRDSLIYGYTF

J gene: TRBJ2-1
D gene: TRBD2
clone size: once
V gene: TRBV4-3
CDR3 DNA: TGCGCCAGCAGCCAAGTGGGGAAAGGACTAGCGGTAAATGAGCAGTTCTTC
CDR3 protein: CASSQVGKGLAVNEQFF

J gene: TRBJ2-1
D gene: TRBD2
clone size: -
V gene: TRBV24-1
CDR3 DNA: TGTGCCACCAAGAGTAGCGGGGGGCCCTGCCACAATGAGCAGTTCTTC
CDR3 protein: CATKSSGGPCHNEQFF

J gene: TRBJ1-3
D gene: TRBD1
clone size: -
V gene: TRBV19
CDR3 DNA: TGTGCCAGTAGTATATCTCCACAGGGGGCGTCTGGAAACACCATATATTTT
CDR3 protein: CASSISPQGASGNTIYF

J gene: TRBJ1-2
D gene: TRBD1
clone size: -
V gene: TRBV4-1
CDR3 DNA: TGCGCCAGCAGCCAAGATCGGCCCATGACGAGGACAGGAGTCTATGGCTACACCTTC
CDR3 protein: CASSQDRPMTRTGVYGYTF